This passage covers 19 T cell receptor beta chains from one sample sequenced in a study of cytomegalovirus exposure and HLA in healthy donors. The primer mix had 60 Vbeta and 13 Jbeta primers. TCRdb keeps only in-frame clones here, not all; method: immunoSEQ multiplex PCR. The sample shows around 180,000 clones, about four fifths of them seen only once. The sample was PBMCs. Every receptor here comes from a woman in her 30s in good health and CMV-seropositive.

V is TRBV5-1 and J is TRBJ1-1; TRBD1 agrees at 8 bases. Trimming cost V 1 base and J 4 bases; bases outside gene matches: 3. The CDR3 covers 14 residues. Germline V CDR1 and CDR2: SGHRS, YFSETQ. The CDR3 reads CASSLQGAGTEAFF. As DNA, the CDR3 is TGCGCCAGCAGCTTGCAGGGGGCCGGCACTGAAGCTTTCTTT.

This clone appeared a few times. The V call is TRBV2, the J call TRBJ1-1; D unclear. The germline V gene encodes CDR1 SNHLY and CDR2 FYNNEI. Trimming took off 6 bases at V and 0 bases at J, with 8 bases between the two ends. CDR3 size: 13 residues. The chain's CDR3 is CASRSNMNTEAFF. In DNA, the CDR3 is TGTGCCAGCAGGTCCAACATGAACACTGAAGCTTTCTTT. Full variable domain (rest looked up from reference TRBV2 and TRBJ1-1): EPEVTQTPSHQVTQMGQEVILRCVPISNHLYFYWYRQILGQKVEFLVSFYNNEISEKSEIFDDQFSVERPDGSNFTLKIRSTKLEDSAMYFCASRSNMNTEAFFGQGTRLTVV.

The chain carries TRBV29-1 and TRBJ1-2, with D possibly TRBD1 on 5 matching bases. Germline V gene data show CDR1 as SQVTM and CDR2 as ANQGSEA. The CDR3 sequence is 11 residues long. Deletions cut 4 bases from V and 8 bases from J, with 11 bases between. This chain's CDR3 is CSVVPDRGYTF. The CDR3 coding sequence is TGCAGCGTTGTCCCCGACAGAGGCTACACCTTC.

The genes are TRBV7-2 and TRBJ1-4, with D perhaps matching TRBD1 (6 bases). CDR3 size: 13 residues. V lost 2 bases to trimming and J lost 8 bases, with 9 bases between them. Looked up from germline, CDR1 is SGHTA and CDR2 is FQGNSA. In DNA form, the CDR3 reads TGTGCCAGCAGCTTAACAGGGCGAGAAAAACTGTTTTTT. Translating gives CASSLTGREKLFF. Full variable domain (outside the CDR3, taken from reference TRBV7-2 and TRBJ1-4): GAGVSQSPSNKVTEKGKDVELRCDPISGHTALYWYRQSLGQGLEFLIYFQGNSAPDKSGLPSDRFSAERTGGSVSTLTIQRTQQEDSAVYLCASSLTGREKLFFGSGTQLSVL.

The CDR3 loop is CASSETVRSYEQYF. CDR3 coding DNA: TGTGCCAGCAGTGAGACAGTTCGCTCCTACGAGCAGTACTTC. J is TRBJ2-7 and V is TRBV6-6, with D tentatively TRBD1 (5 bases). V gave up 5 bases and J gave up 0 bases, with 11 bases separating them. Germline values: CDR1 MNHNY, CDR2 SVGAGI (reference sequence). The CDR3 covers 14 residues.

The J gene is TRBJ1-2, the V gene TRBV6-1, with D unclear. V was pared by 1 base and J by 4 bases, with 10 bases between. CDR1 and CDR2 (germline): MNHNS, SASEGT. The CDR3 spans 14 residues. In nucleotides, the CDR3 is TGTGCCAGCAGTGAAGATAACAGCCCCTATGGCTACACCTTC. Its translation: CASSEDNSPYGYTF.

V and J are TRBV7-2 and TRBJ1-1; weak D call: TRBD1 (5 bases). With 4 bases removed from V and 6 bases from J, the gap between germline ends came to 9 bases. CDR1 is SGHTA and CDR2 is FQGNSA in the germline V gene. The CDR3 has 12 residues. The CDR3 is CASSWGVAEAFF. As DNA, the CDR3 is TGTGCCAGCAGCTGGGGGGTTGCTGAAGCTTTCTTT.

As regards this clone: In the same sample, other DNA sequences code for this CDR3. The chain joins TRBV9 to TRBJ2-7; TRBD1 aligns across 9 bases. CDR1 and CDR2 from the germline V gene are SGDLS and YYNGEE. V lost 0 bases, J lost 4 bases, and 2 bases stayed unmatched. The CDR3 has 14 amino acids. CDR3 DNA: TGTGCCAGCAGCGTAGGGGGACAGGGTTACGAGCAGTACTTC. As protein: CASSVGGQGYEQYF.

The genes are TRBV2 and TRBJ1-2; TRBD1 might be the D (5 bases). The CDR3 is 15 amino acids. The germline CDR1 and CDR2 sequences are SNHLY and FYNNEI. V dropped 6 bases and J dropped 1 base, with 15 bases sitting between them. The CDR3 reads CASRESTQDNYGYTF. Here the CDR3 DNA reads TGTGCCAGCAGGGAATCCACACAGGATAACTATGGCTACACCTTC.

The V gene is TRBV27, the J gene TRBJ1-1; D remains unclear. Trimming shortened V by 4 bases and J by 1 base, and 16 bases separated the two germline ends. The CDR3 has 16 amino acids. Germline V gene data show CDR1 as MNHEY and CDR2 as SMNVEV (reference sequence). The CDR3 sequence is CASSSNRRRSNTEAFF. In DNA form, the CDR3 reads TGTGCCAGCAGTTCAAACAGACGGCGTTCGAACACTGAAGCTTTCTTT.

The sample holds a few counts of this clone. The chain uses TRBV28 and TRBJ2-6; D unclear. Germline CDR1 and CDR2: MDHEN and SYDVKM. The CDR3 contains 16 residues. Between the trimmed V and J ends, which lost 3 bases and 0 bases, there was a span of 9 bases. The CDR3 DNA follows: TGTGCCAGCAGTTTGGGCAGCAGCTCTGGGGCCAACGTCCTGACTTTC. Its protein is CASSLGSSSGANVLTF. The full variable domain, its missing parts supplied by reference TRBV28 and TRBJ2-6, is DVKVTQSSRYLVKRTGEKVFLECVQDMDHENMFWYRQDPGLGLRLIYFSYDVKMKEKGDIPEGYSVSREKKERFSLILESASTNQTSMYLCASSLGSSSGANVLTFGAGSRLTVL.

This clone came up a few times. In nucleotides, the CDR3 is TGTGCCAGCAGCCTAGGACAGGCTCCGTCAGGGGAGCAGTTCTTC. It is translated as CASSLGQAPSGEQFF. The chain employs TRBV7-3 and TRBJ2-1; 7 nucleotides align to TRBD1. V dropped 5 bases and J dropped 10; count of bases not matched to a gene: 14. CDR3 length: 15 amino acids. Germline-derived CDR1 and CDR2 are SGHTA and FQGTGA.

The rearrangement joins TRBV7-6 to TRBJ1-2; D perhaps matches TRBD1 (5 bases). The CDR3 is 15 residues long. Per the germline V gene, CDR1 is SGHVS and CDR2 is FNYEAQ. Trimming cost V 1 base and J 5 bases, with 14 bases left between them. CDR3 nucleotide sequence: TGTGCCAGCAGCTTAGGGCAGGGAAAATATTATGGCTACACCTTC. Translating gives CASSLGQGKYYGYTF.

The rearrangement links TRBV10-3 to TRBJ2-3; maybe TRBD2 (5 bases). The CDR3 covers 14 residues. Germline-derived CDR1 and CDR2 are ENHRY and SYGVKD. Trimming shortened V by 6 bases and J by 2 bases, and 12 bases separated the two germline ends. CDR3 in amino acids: CAISSGPPTDTQYF. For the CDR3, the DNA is TGTGCCATCAGCAGCGGCCCTCCCACAGATACGCAGTATTTT.

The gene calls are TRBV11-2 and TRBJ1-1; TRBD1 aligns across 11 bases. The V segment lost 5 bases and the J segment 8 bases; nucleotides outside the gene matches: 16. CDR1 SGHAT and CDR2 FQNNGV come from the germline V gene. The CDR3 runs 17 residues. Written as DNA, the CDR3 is TGTGCCAGCAGCATATGGACCGGGACAGGGGGGCTAATCGAAGCTTTCTTT. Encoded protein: CASSIWTGTGGLIEAFF.

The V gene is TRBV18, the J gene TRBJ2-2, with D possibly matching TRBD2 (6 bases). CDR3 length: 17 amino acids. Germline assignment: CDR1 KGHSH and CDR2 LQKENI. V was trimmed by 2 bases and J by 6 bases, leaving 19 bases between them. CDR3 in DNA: TGTGCCAGCTCACCAGGACTCCGGGAGAAGGGTCCCGGGGAGCTGTTTTTT. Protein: CASSPGLREKGPGELFF. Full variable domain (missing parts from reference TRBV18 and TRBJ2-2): NAGVMQNPRHLVRRRGQEARLRCSPMKGHSHVYWYRQLPEEGLKFMVYLQKENIIDESGMPKERFSAEFPKEGPSILRIQQVVRGDSAAYFCASSPGLREKGPGELFFGEGSRLTVL.

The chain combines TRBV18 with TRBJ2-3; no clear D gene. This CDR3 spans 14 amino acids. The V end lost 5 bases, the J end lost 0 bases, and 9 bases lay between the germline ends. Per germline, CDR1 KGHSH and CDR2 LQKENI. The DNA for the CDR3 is TGTGCCAGCTCAACTTACGATAGCACAGATACGCAGTATTTT. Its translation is CASSTYDSTDTQYF.

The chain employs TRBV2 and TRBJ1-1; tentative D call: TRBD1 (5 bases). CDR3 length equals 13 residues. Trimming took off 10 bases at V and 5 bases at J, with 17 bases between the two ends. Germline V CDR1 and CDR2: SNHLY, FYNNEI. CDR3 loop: CATPKAGWTEAFF. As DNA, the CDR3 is TGTGCCACCCCGAAAGCAGGGTGGACTGAAGCTTTCTTT.

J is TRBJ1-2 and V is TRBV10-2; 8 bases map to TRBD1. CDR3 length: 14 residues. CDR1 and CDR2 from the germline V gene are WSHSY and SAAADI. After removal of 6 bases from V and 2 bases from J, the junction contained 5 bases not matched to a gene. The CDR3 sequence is CASRTGTGNYGYTF. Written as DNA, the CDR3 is TGCGCCAGCAGGACCGGGACAGGAAACTATGGCTACACCTTC.